Listed here are 9 T cell receptor beta chains from one sample, sequenced in a study of breast tumors, draining lymph nodes, adjacent tissues. Breast cancer patients provided tissue from their axillary draining lymph nodes. TCRdb independently ran MiXCR on the multiplex PCR reads; one entry per CDR3 protein. This table has around 190,000 distinct CDR3 sequences, roughly a third appearing once. Sequenced input: axillary lymph node tissue. Every receptor here comes from a female donor with breast cancer. Some clones in this sample may be carry-over from other donors' samples.

In this sample, this clonotype turned up many times. This chain joins TRBV20-1 and TRBJ1-2; possible D gene TRBD1, 5 bases. The germline V gene has CDR1 DFQATT and CDR2 SNEGSKA (reference sequence). CDR3 length: 13 residues. Trimming took off 6 bases at V and 7 bases at J, with 18 bases between the two ends. In DNA, the CDR3 is TGCAGTGCCCTGACAGAGTCCACGCGTGGCTACACCTTC. It is translated as CSALTESTRGYTF.

This clonotype was seen more than once but under ten times. This chain connects TRBV6-5 to TRBJ2-2; maybe TRBD2 (6 bases). This CDR3 spans 12 amino acids. V gave up 5 bases and J gave up 6 bases, with 7 bases separating them. Germline loops: CDR1 MNHEY, CDR2 SVGAGI. The CDR3 region has the DNA TGTGCCAGCAGTACGGGAGCCGGGGAGCTGTTTTTT. This translates into CASSTGAGELFF.

This clonotype has at least ten counts. In DNA, the CDR3 is TGCGCCAGCAGTGCGGCGACAGGGATCAACGAGCAGTACTTC. As protein: CASSAATGINEQYF. The V and J genes are TRBV10-1 and TRBJ2-7; 7 bases align to TRBD1. The CDR3 has 14 amino acids. The germline gives CDR1 WNHNN, CDR2 SYGVQD (reference sequence). With V trimmed by 4 bases and J by 5 bases, 8 bases remained unmatched.

The sample holds one count of this clonotype. This sequence may be a read error, since a much larger clone differs from it by one base. The rearrangement uses TRBV20-1 and TRBJ2-7; 8 positions match TRBD2. With the DNA end fitting TRBJ2-1 better, the J assignment may be wrong. From germline, CDR1 is DFQATT and CDR2 SNEGSKA (reference sequence). CDR3 length: 15 amino acids. CDR3 loop: CSARGSSGIANEQFF. The DNA of the CDR3 is TGCAGTGCTAGAGGGAGTAGCGGGATAGCGAATGAGCAGTTCTTC.

The chain couples TRBV7-9 to TRBJ2-5; 7 bases fit TRBD1. V trimming: 3 bases; J trimming: 0 bases; junction bases outside the gene matches: 10. Germline values: CDR1 SEHNR, CDR2 FQNEAQ (reference sequence). The CDR3 is 17 amino acids. CDR3 region: CASSFSLPGQNQETQYF. Written as DNA, the CDR3 is TGTGCCAGCAGCTTTTCCCTTCCGGGACAGAACCAAGAGACCCAGTACTTC.

CDR3 in amino acids: CSARDSGGTDSPLHF. The CDR3, as DNA: TGCAGTGCTAGAGATAGTGGGGGGACAGATTCACCCCTCCACTTT. The J gene is TRBJ1-6, the V gene TRBV20-1; 7 positions agree with TRBD1. Trimming removed 0 bases from V and 8 bases from J; junction bases left unmatched: 7. The CDR3 length is 15 residues. Germline V gene lookup returns CDR1 DFQATT and CDR2 SNEGSKA (reference sequence).

As to this clonotype: The junction differs from germline at one of its ends, possibly a read error. This chain connects TRBV2 to TRBJ1-4; unclear D gene. CDR1 and CDR2 (germline): SNHLY, FYNNEI. CDR3 length: 14 amino acids. In nucleotides, the CDR3 is TGTGCCAACAGTTACTCCCAGATCGGGGAGAAACTGTTTTTT. Translating it yields CANSYSQIGEKLFF.

In this sample, this clonotype turned up many times. The chain joins TRBV29-1 to TRBJ2-5; 7 nucleotides match TRBD1. The CDR3 consists of 13 residues. V shed 6 bases and J 4 bases; nucleotides not matched to a gene: 8. Looked up from germline, CDR1 is SQVTM and CDR2 is ANQGSEA. Here the CDR3 DNA reads TGCAGCGTGCGGACAGGCGGGTTAGAGACCCAGTACTTC. Its protein product is CSVRTGGLETQYF.

This clonotype came up many times. The chain couples TRBV4-1 to TRBJ2-5; no definite D call. This CDR3 has 15 residues. With 5 bases removed from V and 0 bases from J, the gap between germline ends came to 13 bases. Germline V gives CDR1 MGHRA, CDR2 YSYEKL. The CDR3 DNA reads TGCGCCAGCAGCTGGAAGTTGGGGTACCAAGAGACCCAGTACTTC. Protein sequence: CASSWKLGYQETQYF.